This T cell receptor (beta chain) came from a study of shared clonotypes between healthy human individuals. Trimming shortened V by 2 bases and J by 5 bases, and 12 bases separated the two germline ends. The germline CDR1 and CDR2 sequences are GTSNPN and SVGIG (reference sequence). The CDR3 has 13 amino acids. Sequencing was at deep level. Ten immunoSEQ deep assay plates were used by the authors to sequence unsorted PBMC DNA. As originally analysed: Filtering was not the same, since immunoSEQ gave junction-only sequences without quality scores. Here immunoSEQ multiplex PCR was the method, and the copy in TCRdb shows in-frame clones only, minus some. The D gene and trimming were derived from the DNA, and the V and J assignments and clone size from that table. The repertoire has about 490,000 clones, about three quarters of them found once; the top ten carry roughly 13%. The donors, all of them Caucasian adults, lived in Nashville, Tennessee.

The clonotype was recovered from a woman in her thirties or forties in good health. Some clones in this sample may be carry-over from other donors' samples. Material for sequencing was PBMCs. The chain combines TRBV30 with TRBJ2-5; D tentatively fits TRBD1 or TRBD2 (5 bases each). The CDR3 region is CAWSWGSGETQYF. The CDR3, as DNA: TGTGCCTGGAGTTGGGGGTCCGGGGAGACCCAGTACTTC.